A selection of T cell receptor beta chains follows, all from one sample in a study of chemoradiotherapy in HPV16-positive cancers. The method was immunoSEQ multiplex PCR; TCRdb's version includes in-frame clones alone and lacks a portion of them. The sample has under 50,000 clones; around 76% are singletons. This sample comprised blood, obtained from a patient who underwent chemoradiotherapy. All receptors derive from a human donor with HPV-associated anogenital cancer. Each CDR3 is given with its conserved first and last residue. D genes are given only for firm matches. Clone sizes are given selectively: once, few, many, or a class where the clone is expanded.

size	J	D	V	DNA	CDR3
once	TRBJ2-5	NA	TRBV6-1	TGTGCCAGCAAGCAGGCCCCTCGAGAGACCCAGTACTTC	CASKQAPRETQYF
NA	TRBJ2-5	TRBD2	TRBV2	TGTGCCAGCAAGGGTAGGCGGGGGTCCCAAGAGACCCAGTACTTC	CASKGRRGSQETQYF
NA	TRBJ2-3	NA	TRBV2	TGTGCCAGCAGTGGGGGCCCCCCTAGCGTTGGTACGCAGTATTTT	CASSGGPPSVGTQYF
NA	TRBJ1-1	NA	TRBV18	TGTGCCAGCTCACCACTAGGAGGGAGTGACACTGAAGCTTTCTTT	CASSPLGGSDTEAFF
NA	TRBJ1-2	TRBD1	TRBV5-8	TGTGCCAGCAGCTTGGAGGGCAGGGGGAACTATGGCTACACCTTC	CASSLEGRGNYGYTF
NA	TRBJ2-3	NA	TRBV2	TGTGCCAGCAGAAGCGCGGCGGCGCAGTATTTT	CASRSAAAQYF
NA	TRBJ2-1	TRBD2	TRBV7-9	TGTGCCAGCAGCCCCAGGACTAGCGGGGGGGCAATTTACTACAATGAGCAGTTCTTC	CASSPRTSGGAIYYNEQFF
NA	TRBJ1-2	TRBD1	TRBV2	TGTGCCAGCGAGGGGGACAGAGGGTCCACAAGCTACACCTTC	CASEGDRGSTSYTF
once	TRBJ2-7	NA	TRBV6-4	TGTGCCAGCACCGGGACTGTCCCCTACGAGCAGTACTTC	CASTGTVPYEQYF
once	TRBJ1-4	NA	TRBV11-2	TGTGCCAGCAGGGAAGGGGCCGGAAAACTGTTTTTT	CASREGAGKLFF
NA	TRBJ2-7	NA	TRBV5-6	TGTGCCAGCACCCTAGGGGGGAGCTCCTACGAGCAGTACTTC	CASTLGGSSYEQYF
NA	TRBJ1-2	TRBD1	TRBV29-1	TGCAGCGTTGGGACAGGGGAGGCTGGCTACACCTTC	CSVGTGEAGYTF
few	TRBJ1-2	NA	TRBV27	TGTGCCAGCAGTTTAAACGGAAACTATGGCTACACCTTC	CASSLNGNYGYTF
few	TRBJ1-1	NA	TRBV18	TGTGCCAGCTCACCAAATTTTTGGACCGTACGCGGGGGCGAATTTTGGACTGAAGCTTTCTTT	CASSPNFWTVRGGEFWTEAFF
NA	TRBJ2-1	TRBD2	TRBV27	TGTGCCATCTTTAGCGGGGGCTATCGTAGCTCCTACAATGAGCAGTTCTTC	CAIFSGGYRSSYNEQFF
once	TRBJ2-3	TRBD2	TRBV6-1	TGTGCCAGCCCGGGATCTAGGGTGGGGGGGACGCAGTATTTT	CASPGSRVGGTQYF
NA	TRBJ2-3	NA	TRBV18	TGTGCCAGCTCACCACCCCTTAGGGGGGGGGCGACAGATACGCAGTATTTT	CASSPPLRGGATDTQYF
NA	TRBJ1-1	NA	TRBV6-6	TGTGCCAGCAGTACGACACCCCCTGACACTGAAGCTTTCTTT	CASSTTPPDTEAFF
NA	TRBJ1-6	NA	TRBV7-2	TGTGCCAGCGTCTTCGAGAGCTCCTATAATTCACCCCTCCACTTT	CASVFESSYNSPLHF
NA	TRBJ2-6	NA	TRBV5-1	TGCGCCAGCAGCGTCGGTGGGGCCAACGTCCTGACTTTC	CASSVGGANVLTF
NA	TRBJ2-2	TRBD2	TRBV4-1	TGCGCCAGCAGCTACCTAGCGGGGGGTGGGACCGGGGAGCTGTTTTTT	CASSYLAGGGTGELFF
NA	TRBJ1-2	NA	TRBV6-5	TGTGCCAGCAGCCCCCGGGGATTTTATGGCTACACCTTC	CASSPRGFYGYTF
NA	TRBJ2-7	TRBD1	TRBV13	TGTGCCAGCAGCTTCCGGGACAGATCCTACGAGCAGTACTTC	CASSFRDRSYEQYF
NA	TRBJ2-3	NA	TRBV18	TGTGCCAGCTCACCACCGGACAGACCTAGGAATACGCAGTATTTT	CASSPPDRPRNTQYF
few	TRBJ2-1	NA	TRBV6-5	TGTGCCAGCAGTTTTAGCGACGAGCAGTTCTTC	CASSFSDEQFF
NA	TRBJ1-2	NA	TRBV6-1	TGTGCCAGCATCGACAGCCTTAACTATGGCTACACCTTC	CASIDSLNYGYTF
NA	TRBJ2-6	NA	TRBV11-3	TGTGCCAGCAGCTTATCGGAGGCAGCGCGATCTTCTGGGGCCAACGTCCTGACTTTC	CASSLSEAARSSGANVLTF
NA	TRBJ1-4	NA	TRBV7-9	TGTGCCAGCAGCTTTGAGGGAAATGAAAAACTGTTTTTT	CASSFEGNEKLFF
few	TRBJ1-6	NA	TRBV19	TGTGCCAGTAGTATAGTAAGGGGCACCGATTCACCCCTCCACTTT	CASSIVRGTDSPLHF
NA	TRBJ2-2	NA	TRBV28	TGTGCCAGCAGTTTGAGGGTAACGGGCACCGGGGAGCTGTTTTTT	CASSLRVTGTGELFF
NA	TRBJ2-5	NA	TRBV7-8	TGTGCCAGCAGCCGACTGCCGGGAAACTGGGAGACCCAGTACTTC	CASSRLPGNWETQYF
few	TRBJ1-1	NA	TRBV19	TGTGCCAGTACCTCCGGAGGAGGATGGACTGAAGCTTTCTTT	CASTSGGGWTEAFF
NA	TRBJ1-5	TRBD1	TRBV27	TGTGCCAGCAGTCCCCTGAGGACAGGGGGTTTAAGCAATCAGCCCCAGCATTTT	CASSPLRTGGLSNQPQHF
NA	TRBJ2-1	NA	TRBV2	TGTGCCAGCGGGGCGAGGACGGGGCTCCCCGCCGATGAGCAGTTCTTC	CASGARTGLPADEQFF
NA	TRBJ1-4	NA	TRBV27	TGTGCCAGCAGTTTAAGGTGGCAGGGCAACGAAAAACTGTTTTTT	CASSLRWQGNEKLFF